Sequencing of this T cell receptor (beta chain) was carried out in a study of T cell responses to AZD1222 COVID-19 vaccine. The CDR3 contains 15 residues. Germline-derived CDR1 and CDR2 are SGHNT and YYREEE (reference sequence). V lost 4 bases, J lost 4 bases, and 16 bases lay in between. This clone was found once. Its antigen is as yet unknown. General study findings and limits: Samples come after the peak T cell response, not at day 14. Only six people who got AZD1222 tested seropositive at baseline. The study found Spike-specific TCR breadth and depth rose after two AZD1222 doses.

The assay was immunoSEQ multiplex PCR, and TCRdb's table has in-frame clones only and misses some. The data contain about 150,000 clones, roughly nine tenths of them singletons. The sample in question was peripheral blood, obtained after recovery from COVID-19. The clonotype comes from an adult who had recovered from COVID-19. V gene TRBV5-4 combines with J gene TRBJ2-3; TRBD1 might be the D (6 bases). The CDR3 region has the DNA TGTGCCAGCAGCCCCCTCCACAGGGACGCAGATACGCAGTATTTT. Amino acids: CASSPLHRDADTQYF.